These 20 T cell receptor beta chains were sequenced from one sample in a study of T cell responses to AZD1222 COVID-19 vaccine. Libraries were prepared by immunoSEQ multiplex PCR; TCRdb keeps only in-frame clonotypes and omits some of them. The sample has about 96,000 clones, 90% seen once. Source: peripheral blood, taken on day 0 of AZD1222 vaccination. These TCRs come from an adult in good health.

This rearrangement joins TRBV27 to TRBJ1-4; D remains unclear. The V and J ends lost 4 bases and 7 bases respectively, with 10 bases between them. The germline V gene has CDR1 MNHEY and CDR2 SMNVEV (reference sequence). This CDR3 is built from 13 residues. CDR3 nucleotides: TGTGCCAGCAGTTCTCCTAGGGTTGAAAAACTGTTTTTT. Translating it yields CASSSPRVEKLFF. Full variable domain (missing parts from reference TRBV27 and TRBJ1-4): EAQVTQNPRYLITVTGKKLTVTCSQNMNHEYMSWYRQDPGLGLRQIYYSMNVEVTDKGDVPEGYKVSRKEKRNFPLILESPSPNQTSLYFCASSSPRVEKLFFGSGTQLSVL.

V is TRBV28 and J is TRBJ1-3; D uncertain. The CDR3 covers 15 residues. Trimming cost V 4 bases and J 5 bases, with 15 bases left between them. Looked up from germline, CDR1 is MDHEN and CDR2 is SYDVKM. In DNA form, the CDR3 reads TGTGCCAGCAGTTCTGGCGGCATTGATAGAAACACCATATATTTT. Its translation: CASSSGGIDRNTIYF.

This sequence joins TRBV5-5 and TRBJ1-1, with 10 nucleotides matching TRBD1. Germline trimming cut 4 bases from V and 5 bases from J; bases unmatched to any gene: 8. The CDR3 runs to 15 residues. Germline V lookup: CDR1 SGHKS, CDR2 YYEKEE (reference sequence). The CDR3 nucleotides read TGTGCCAGCAGCGCGGCCGGGACAGGGGCTACTGAAGCTTTCTTT. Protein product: CASSAAGTGATEAFF.

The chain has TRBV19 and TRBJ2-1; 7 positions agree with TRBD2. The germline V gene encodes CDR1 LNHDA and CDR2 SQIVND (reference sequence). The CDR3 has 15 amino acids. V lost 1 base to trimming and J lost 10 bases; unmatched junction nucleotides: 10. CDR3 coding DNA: TGTGCCAGTAGTATAGTGGGCGGGAGTGCGAGCGAGCAGTTCTTC. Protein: CASSIVGGSASEQFF.

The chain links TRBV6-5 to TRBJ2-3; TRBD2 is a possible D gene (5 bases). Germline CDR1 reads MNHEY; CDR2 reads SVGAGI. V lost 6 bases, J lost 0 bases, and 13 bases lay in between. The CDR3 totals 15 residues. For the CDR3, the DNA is TGTGCCAGCAGCCGCGCGGGCGGTAGCACAGATACGCAGTATTTT. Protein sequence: CASSRAGGSTDTQYF.

In DNA form, the CDR3 reads TGTGCCAGCAGCATGGTTGGACAGGGTCAAGAGACCCAGTACTTC. Translated, it gives CASSMVGQGQETQYF. V gene TRBV5-4 combines with J gene TRBJ2-5, with 8 bases lining up with TRBD1. J lost 2 bases, V lost 4 bases, and 7 bases had no gene match. Germline-derived CDR1 and CDR2 are SGHNT and YYREEE (reference sequence). The CDR3 contains 15 residues.

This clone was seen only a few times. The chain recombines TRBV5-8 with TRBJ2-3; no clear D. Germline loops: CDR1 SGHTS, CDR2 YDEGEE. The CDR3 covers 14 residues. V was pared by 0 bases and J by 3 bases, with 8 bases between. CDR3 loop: CASSLVGKTDTQYF. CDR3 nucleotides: TGTGCCAGCAGCTTGGTGGGGAAGACAGATACGCAGTATTTT.

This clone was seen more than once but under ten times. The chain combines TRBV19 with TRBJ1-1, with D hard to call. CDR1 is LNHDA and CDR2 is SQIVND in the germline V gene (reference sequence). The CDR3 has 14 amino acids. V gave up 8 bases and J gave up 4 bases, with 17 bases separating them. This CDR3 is CASGDTGGSTEAFF. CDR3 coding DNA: TGTGCCAGTGGAGACACCGGAGGGAGCACTGAAGCTTTCTTT. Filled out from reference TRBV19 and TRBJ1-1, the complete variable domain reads DGGITQSPKYLFRKEGQNVTLSCEQNLNHDAMYWYRQDPGQGLRLIYYSQIVNDFQKGDIAEGYSVSREKKESFPLTVTSAQKNPTAFYLCASGDTGGSTEAFFGQGTRLTVV.

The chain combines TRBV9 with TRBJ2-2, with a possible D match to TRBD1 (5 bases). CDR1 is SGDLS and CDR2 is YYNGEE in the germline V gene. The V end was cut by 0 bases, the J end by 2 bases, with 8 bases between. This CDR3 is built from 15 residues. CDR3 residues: CASSVGTPNTGELFF. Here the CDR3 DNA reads TGTGCCAGCAGCGTAGGGACACCTAACACCGGGGAGCTGTTTTTT.

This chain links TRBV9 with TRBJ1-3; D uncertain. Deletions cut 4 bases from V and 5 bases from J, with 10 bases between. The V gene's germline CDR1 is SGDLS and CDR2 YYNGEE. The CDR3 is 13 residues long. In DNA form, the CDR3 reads TGTGCCAGCAGCCCCAGAACACGAAACACCATATATTTT. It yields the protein CASSPRTRNTIYF.

The CDR3 bases are TGTGCCAGCACCTCCGGGGCAGCCGTTCAGCCCCAGCATTTT. It codes for CASTSGAAVQPQHF. This chain uses TRBV28 with TRBJ1-5; possibly TRBD1 for D (5 bases). Trimming took 7 bases from V and 6 from J, leaving 16 bases between them. Per the germline V gene, CDR1 is MDHEN and CDR2 is SYDVKM. The CDR3 extends over 14 amino acids.

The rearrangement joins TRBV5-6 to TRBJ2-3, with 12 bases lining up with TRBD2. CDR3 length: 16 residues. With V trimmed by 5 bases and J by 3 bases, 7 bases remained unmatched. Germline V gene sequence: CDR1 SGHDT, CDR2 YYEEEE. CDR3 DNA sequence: TGTGCCAGCAGATCTAGCGGGAGGGGAAGAACAGATACGCAGTATTTT. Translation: CASRSSGRGRTDTQYF.

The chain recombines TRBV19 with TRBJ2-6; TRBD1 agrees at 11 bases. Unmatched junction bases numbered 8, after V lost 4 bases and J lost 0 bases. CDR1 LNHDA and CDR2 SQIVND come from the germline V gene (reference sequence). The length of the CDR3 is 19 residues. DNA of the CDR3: TGTGCCAGTAGTAGGTTACTTGGGACAGGGGGCTCTGGGGCCAACGTCCTGACTTTC. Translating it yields CASSRLLGTGGSGANVLTF.

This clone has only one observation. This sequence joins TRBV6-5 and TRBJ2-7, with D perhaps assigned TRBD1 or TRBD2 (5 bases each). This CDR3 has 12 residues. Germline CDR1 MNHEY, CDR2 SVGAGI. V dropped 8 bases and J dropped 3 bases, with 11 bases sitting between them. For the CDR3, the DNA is TGTGCCAGCCGAGGGCAGGGCTACGAGCAGTACTTC. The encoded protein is CASRGQGYEQYF.

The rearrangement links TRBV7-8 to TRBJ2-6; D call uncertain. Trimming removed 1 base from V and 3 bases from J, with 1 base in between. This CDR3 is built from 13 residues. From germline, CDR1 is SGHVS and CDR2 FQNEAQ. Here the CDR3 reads CASSLGGANVLTF. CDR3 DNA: TGTGCCAGCAGCTTAGGTGGGGCCAACGTCCTGACTTTC. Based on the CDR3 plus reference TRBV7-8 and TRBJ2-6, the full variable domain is GAGVSQSPRYKVAKRGQDVALRCDPISGHVSLFWYQQALGQGPEFLTYFQNEAQLDKSGLPSDRFFAERPEGSVSTLKIQRTQQEDSAVYLCASSLGGANVLTFGAGSRLTVL.

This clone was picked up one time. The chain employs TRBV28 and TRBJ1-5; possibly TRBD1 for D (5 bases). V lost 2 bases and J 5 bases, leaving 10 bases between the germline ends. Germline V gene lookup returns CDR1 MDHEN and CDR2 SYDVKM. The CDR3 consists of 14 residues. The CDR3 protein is CASSLTVGDQPQHF. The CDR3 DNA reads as TGTGCCAGCAGTTTAACGGTAGGGGATCAGCCCCAGCATTTT.

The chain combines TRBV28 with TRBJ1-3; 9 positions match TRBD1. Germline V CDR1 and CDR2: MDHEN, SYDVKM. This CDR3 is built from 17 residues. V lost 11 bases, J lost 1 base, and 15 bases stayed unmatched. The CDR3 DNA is TGTGCCTCCAGGACAGGGGCAACGGAAGGGTCTGGAAACACCATATATTTT. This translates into CASRTGATEGSGNTIYF.

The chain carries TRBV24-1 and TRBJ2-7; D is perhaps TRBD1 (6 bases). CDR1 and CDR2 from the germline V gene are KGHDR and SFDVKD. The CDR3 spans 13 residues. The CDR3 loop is CAGQAGATYEQYF. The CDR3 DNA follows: TGTGCTGGGCAGGCAGGGGCGACCTACGAGCAGTACTTC.

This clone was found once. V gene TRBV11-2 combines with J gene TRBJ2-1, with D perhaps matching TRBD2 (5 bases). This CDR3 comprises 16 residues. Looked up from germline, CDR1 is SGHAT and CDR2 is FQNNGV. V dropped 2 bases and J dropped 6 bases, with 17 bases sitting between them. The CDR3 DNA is TGTGCCAGCAGCTTACCTCCCGGGGTGCCCCGCAATGAGCAGTTCTTC. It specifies CASSLPPGVPRNEQFF. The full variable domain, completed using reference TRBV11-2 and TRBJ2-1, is EAGVAQSPRYKIIEKRQSVAFWCNPISGHATLYWYQQILGQGPKLLIQFQNNGVVDDSQLPKDRFSAERLKGVDSTLKIQPAKLEDSAVYLCASSLPPGVPRNEQFFGPGTRLTVL.

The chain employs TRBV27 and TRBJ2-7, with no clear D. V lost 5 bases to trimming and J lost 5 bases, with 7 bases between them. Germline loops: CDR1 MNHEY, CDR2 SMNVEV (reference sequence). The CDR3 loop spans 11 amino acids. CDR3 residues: CASSHGDEQYF. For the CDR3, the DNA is TGTGCCAGCAGTCATGGCGACGAGCAGTACTTC.